The rows below give T cell receptor beta chains drawn from one sample of a study of blood T cell repertoires in COVID-19. Sequenced by immunoSEQ multiplex PCR; TCRdb stores in-frame clones only, minus some. The sample has approximately 150,000 clones, roughly 87% seen once. Sequenced material: peripheral blood. All receptors derive from a woman in her sixties who had recovered from COVID-19. CDR3s include the opening cysteine and the closing phenylalanine or tryptophan. D genes are given only for firm matches. Some rows have no size entry. The others give once, few or many, or a class for an expanded clone.

d_gene: NA
abundance: once
v_gene: TRBV5-6
j_gene: TRBJ1-1
CDR3nt: TGTGCCAGCCGCGCTCAGGGAGGGTCCACTGAAGCTTTCTTT
CDR3aa: CASRAQGGSTEAFF

d_gene: NA
abundance: few
v_gene: TRBV28
j_gene: TRBJ1-2
CDR3nt: TGTGCCAGCAGTCCAACCTGGCCGGGCTACACCTTC
CDR3aa: CASSPTWPGYTF

d_gene: TRBD2
abundance: NA
v_gene: TRBV7-9
j_gene: TRBJ2-1
CDR3nt: TGTGCCAGCAGCTTCGAGAATTTCCCTCGCGGGGGAAGCAATGAGCAGTTCTTC
CDR3aa: CASSFENFPRGGSNEQFF

d_gene: NA
abundance: NA
v_gene: TRBV5-1
j_gene: TRBJ1-2
CDR3nt: TGCGCCAGCAGCTTGGCCGGGGGTAACTATGGCTACACCTTC
CDR3aa: CASSLAGGNYGYTF

d_gene: TRBD2
abundance: NA
v_gene: TRBV27
j_gene: TRBJ2-2
CDR3nt: TGTGCCAGCAGTTGGAGCGGGGGGCAAGCCGGGGAGCTGTTTTTT
CDR3aa: CASSWSGGQAGELFF

d_gene: TRBD1
abundance: many
v_gene: TRBV11-2
j_gene: TRBJ1-1
CDR3nt: TGTGCCAGCAGCGTCACAGGGGGGAACACTGAAGCTTTCTTT
CDR3aa: CASSVTGGNTEAFF

d_gene: TRBD2
abundance: once
v_gene: TRBV5-1
j_gene: TRBJ2-7
CDR3nt: TGCGCCAGCAGTAAGACTAGCGGGGGGTTTTACGAGCAGTACTTC
CDR3aa: CASSKTSGGFYEQYF

d_gene: TRBD1
abundance: NA
v_gene: TRBV5-1
j_gene: TRBJ1-2
CDR3nt: TGCGCCAGCAGCACTGGGTCAGGGGGCGTTGAGGACTACACCTTC
CDR3aa: CASSTGSGGVEDYTF

d_gene: TRBD1
abundance: NA
v_gene: TRBV7-9
j_gene: TRBJ1-1
CDR3nt: TGTGCCAGCCAGGGGGGAACATCGGGTGAAGCTTTCTTT
CDR3aa: CASQGGTSGEAFF

d_gene: NA
abundance: NA
v_gene: TRBV5-1
j_gene: TRBJ2-7
CDR3nt: TGCGCCAGCAACACAGGGACGAGCTATGAGCAGTACTTC
CDR3aa: CASNTGTSYEQYF

d_gene: NA
abundance: NA
v_gene: TRBV20-1
j_gene: TRBJ2-1
CDR3nt: TGCAGTGCTAGGTGGGAGAATGAGCAGTTCTTC
CDR3aa: CSARWENEQFF

d_gene: TRBD1
abundance: NA
v_gene: TRBV4-1
j_gene: TRBJ2-2
CDR3nt: TGCGCCAGCAGCCAAGTTCTCGGGGACAGGGCGAACACCGGGGAGCTGTTTTTT
CDR3aa: CASSQVLGDRANTGELFF

d_gene: NA
abundance: once
v_gene: TRBV9
j_gene: TRBJ1-4
CDR3nt: TGTGCCAGCAGCGTATTATCAGGGTATAATGAAAAACTGTTTTTT
CDR3aa: CASSVLSGYNEKLFF

d_gene: TRBD1
abundance: NA
v_gene: TRBV30
j_gene: TRBJ2-5
CDR3nt: TGTGCCTGGAGTCCCTTACAGGGGGCGATGGGAGAGACCCAGTACTTC
CDR3aa: CAWSPLQGAMGETQYF

d_gene: NA
abundance: NA
v_gene: TRBV7-9
j_gene: TRBJ1-6
CDR3nt: TGTGCCAGCAGACAGTCCTATAATTCACCCCTCCACTTT
CDR3aa: CASRQSYNSPLHF

d_gene: TRBD2
abundance: NA
v_gene: TRBV28
j_gene: TRBJ2-7
CDR3nt: TGTGCCAGCAGTGGACTAGTCTCCTACGAGCAGTACTTC
CDR3aa: CASSGLVSYEQYF

d_gene: NA
abundance: once
v_gene: TRBV5-4
j_gene: TRBJ1-2
CDR3nt: TGTGCCAGCAGCTCCGAGCGGTGGACTGGCTACACCTTC
CDR3aa: CASSSERWTGYTF

d_gene: NA
abundance: NA
v_gene: TRBV28
j_gene: TRBJ2-7
CDR3nt: TGTGCCAGCAGTTTATTCCCTCTTGAGCAGTACTTC
CDR3aa: CASSLFPLEQYF

d_gene: NA
abundance: NA
v_gene: TRBV2
j_gene: TRBJ2-5
CDR3nt: TGTGCCAGCAGTGCAAGCGCAGGGTGGGGGACCCAGTACTTC
CDR3aa: CASSASAGWGTQYF

d_gene: NA
abundance: NA
v_gene: TRBV5-1
j_gene: TRBJ2-2
CDR3nt: TGCGCCAGCAGCTTCGGGGGAAGCACCGGGGAGCTGTTTTTT
CDR3aa: CASSFGGSTGELFF

d_gene: TRBD2
abundance: NA
v_gene: TRBV11-1
j_gene: TRBJ2-1
CDR3nt: TGTGCCAGCAGCTTCACCGGGACTAGCGCCTACAATGAGCAGTTCTTC
CDR3aa: CASSFTGTSAYNEQFF

d_gene: TRBD1
abundance: NA
v_gene: TRBV4-3
j_gene: TRBJ1-5
CDR3nt: TGCGCCAGCAGCCAAGAGCCAGGGGGCATTCAGCCCCAGCATTTT
CDR3aa: CASSQEPGGIQPQHF

d_gene: NA
abundance: NA
v_gene: TRBV5-4
j_gene: TRBJ2-5
CDR3nt: TGTGCCAGCAGCCAGTTGTCCGTCCCGAGGGAGACCCAGTACTTC
CDR3aa: CASSQLSVPRETQYF

d_gene: NA
abundance: NA
v_gene: TRBV29-1
j_gene: TRBJ1-1
CDR3nt: TGCAGCGTGAGAGAACAGGGAGGGTGGGACGCTGAAGCTTTCTTT
CDR3aa: CSVREQGGWDAEAFF

d_gene: NA
abundance: NA
v_gene: TRBV21-1
j_gene: TRBJ1-2
CDR3nt: TGTGCCAGCAGCTGTTTCCGGGACAGTGGCTACACCTTC
CDR3aa: CASSCFRDSGYTF

d_gene: NA
abundance: NA
v_gene: TRBV5-1
j_gene: TRBJ2-5
CDR3nt: TGCGCCAGCAGCTTGTTCAACCAAGAGACCCAGTACTTC
CDR3aa: CASSLFNQETQYF

d_gene: TRBD1
abundance: once
v_gene: TRBV27
j_gene: TRBJ2-1
CDR3nt: TGTGCCAGCAGTTTGCGCCAGGGGGCCTACAATGAGCAGTTCTTC
CDR3aa: CASSLRQGAYNEQFF

d_gene: TRBD2
abundance: NA
v_gene: TRBV6-1
j_gene: TRBJ2-7
CDR3nt: TGTGCCAGCAGTGAAGGCTATCTAGCGGCCTACGAGCAGTACTTC
CDR3aa: CASSEGYLAAYEQYF

d_gene: TRBD1
abundance: NA
v_gene: TRBV5-1
j_gene: TRBJ2-1
CDR3nt: TGCGCCAGCAGCGTGGGGACAGGCTACAATGAGCAGTTCTTC
CDR3aa: CASSVGTGYNEQFF

d_gene: NA
abundance: NA
v_gene: TRBV19
j_gene: TRBJ1-1
CDR3nt: TGTGCCAGTAGTTACGGACAGAACACTGAAGCTTTCTTT
CDR3aa: CASSYGQNTEAFF

d_gene: TRBD2
abundance: NA
v_gene: TRBV5-1
j_gene: TRBJ2-5
CDR3nt: TGCGCCAGCAGCACGGCTAGCGGGGGCATACAAGAGACCCAGTACTTC
CDR3aa: CASSTASGGIQETQYF

d_gene: NA
abundance: NA
v_gene: TRBV30
j_gene: TRBJ1-2
CDR3nt: TGTGGCGGGGGCAGGGGCGAAGCTAACTATGGCTACACCTTC
CDR3aa: CGGGRGEANYGYTF

d_gene: TRBD1
abundance: NA
v_gene: TRBV6-6
j_gene: TRBJ1-5
CDR3nt: TGTGCCAGCCGACACCCCGGGACAGGGCGCAATCAGCCCCAGCATTTT
CDR3aa: CASRHPGTGRNQPQHF

d_gene: TRBD2
abundance: NA
v_gene: TRBV5-1
j_gene: TRBJ2-5
CDR3nt: TGCGCCAGCAGCTTGGGGGGACTAGCGAGCCAAGAGACCCAGTACTTC
CDR3aa: CASSLGGLASQETQYF

d_gene: NA
abundance: few
v_gene: TRBV28
j_gene: TRBJ1-2
CDR3nt: TGTGCCAGCAGTCGACCCCTAGTCTATGGCTACACCTTC
CDR3aa: CASSRPLVYGYTF

d_gene: NA
abundance: NA
v_gene: TRBV10-3
j_gene: TRBJ1-1
CDR3nt: TGTGCCATCAGTGAGACCCAGGGGAACACTGAAGCTTTCTTT
CDR3aa: CAISETQGNTEAFF

d_gene: NA
abundance: NA
v_gene: TRBV3-1/TRBV3-2
j_gene: TRBJ1-5
CDR3nt: TGTGCCAGCAATGAGGGTTATAGCAATCAGCCCCAGCATTTT
CDR3aa: CASNEGYSNQPQHF

d_gene: TRBD1
abundance: NA
v_gene: TRBV19
j_gene: TRBJ1-2
CDR3nt: TGTGCCAGTAGTTCCAGACCGGGACAGGGCTCCTACTATGGCTACACCTTC
CDR3aa: CASSSRPGQGSYYGYTF

d_gene: NA
abundance: few
v_gene: TRBV6-5
j_gene: TRBJ2-7
CDR3nt: TGTGCCAGTGTAACAACGCCGCCCTACGAGCAGTACTTC
CDR3aa: CASVTTPPYEQYF

d_gene: TRBD1
abundance: NA
v_gene: TRBV6-6
j_gene: TRBJ2-5
CDR3nt: TGTGCCAGCAGTTACTCGGACAGGGGAAAAGAGACCCAGTACTTC
CDR3aa: CASSYSDRGKETQYF

d_gene: TRBD1
abundance: NA
v_gene: TRBV28
j_gene: TRBJ2-2
CDR3nt: TGTGCCAGCAGACCCCCGACAGGGGGAGCCGGGGAGCTGTTTTTT
CDR3aa: CASRPPTGGAGELFF

d_gene: NA
abundance: NA
v_gene: TRBV19
j_gene: TRBJ2-7
CDR3nt: TGTGCCAGTAGTCCGGGCGGGGGCAGGCGTTACGAGCAGTACTTC
CDR3aa: CASSPGGGRRYEQYF